A selection of T cell receptor beta chains follows, all from one sample in a study of response to subunit inactivated influenza vaccine. Using its own MiXCR run on the RT-PCR reads, TCRdb lists one record per CDR3 protein. This sample has approximately 310,000 distinct CDR3 sequences, with 21% found just once. The material was PBMCs from blood, obtained about 20 months after vaccination. These receptors originate from a man aged 45-69 years who received an inactivated influenza vaccine. CDR3s include the opening cysteine and the closing phenylalanine or tryptophan. D genes are given only for firm matches. Clone size appears in some rows only: once, few, many, or a class for an expanded clone.

abundance: few
v_gene: TRBV7-3
d_gene: .
j_gene: TRBJ2-3
CDR3nt: TGTGCCAGCAGCTTTTCATCAGCAGCAGATACGCAGTATTTT
CDR3aa: CASSFSSAADTQYF

abundance: .
v_gene: TRBV6-2/TRBV6-3
d_gene: TRBD2
j_gene: TRBJ2-7
CDR3nt: TGTGCCAGCAGTTACCAGGCTAGCGGGGGATACGAGCAGTACTTC
CDR3aa: CASSYQASGGYEQYF

abundance: .
v_gene: TRBV20-1
d_gene: .
j_gene: TRBJ1-5
CDR3nt: TGCAGTGCTAGAGATTTGTTGAAGGGGAGCAATCAGCCCGAGCATTTT
CDR3aa: CSARDLLKGSNQPEHF

abundance: .
v_gene: TRBV11-2
d_gene: TRBD2
j_gene: TRBJ2-7
CDR3nt: TGTGCCAGCAGCTTGTCGTTACTAGCGGGATTCTACGAGCAGTACTTC
CDR3aa: CASSLSLLAGFYEQYF

abundance: few
v_gene: TRBV6-2/TRBV6-3
d_gene: TRBD1
j_gene: TRBJ1-2
CDR3nt: TGTGCCAGCAGTCCGGACAGGGTGGCCCATGGCTACACCTTC
CDR3aa: CASSPDRVAHGYTF

abundance: few
v_gene: TRBV12-3/TRBV12-4
d_gene: .
j_gene: TRBJ1-3
CDR3nt: TGTGCCAGCAGTACCTCCTTGACGAGTGGAAACACCATATATTTT
CDR3aa: CASSTSLTSGNTIYF

abundance: .
v_gene: TRBV10-3
d_gene: .
j_gene: TRBJ2-2
CDR3nt: TGTGCCATCAGGGATTATAACACCGGGGAGCTGTTTTTT
CDR3aa: CAIRDYNTGELFF

abundance: few
v_gene: TRBV10-2
d_gene: .
j_gene: TRBJ1-2
CDR3nt: TGCGCCAGCAGTCCAGAGCGGCGGGGCTATGGCTACACCTTC
CDR3aa: CASSPERRGYGYTF

abundance: .
v_gene: TRBV14
d_gene: .
j_gene: TRBJ2-5
CDR3nt: TGTGCCAGCAGCCAGAGCGGACCTACCGGAGGGTCCCAGTACTTC
CDR3aa: CASSQSGPTGGSQYF

abundance: few
v_gene: TRBV4-3
d_gene: .
j_gene: TRBJ1-5
CDR3nt: TGCGCCAGCAGCCAAGACGCGGGAATTAGCAATCAGCCCCAGCATTTT
CDR3aa: CASSQDAGISNQPQHF

abundance: .
v_gene: TRBV28
d_gene: .
j_gene: TRBJ2-1
CDR3nt: TGTGCCAGCAGTTCGGGGGCCGTTAATGAGCAGTTCTTC
CDR3aa: CASSSGAVNEQFF

abundance: .
v_gene: TRBV10-2
d_gene: .
j_gene: TRBJ1-3
CDR3nt: TGCGCCAGCAGTGGCATGGACAATCGCTCTGGAAACACCATATATTTT
CDR3aa: CASSGMDNRSGNTIYF

abundance: .
v_gene: TRBV4-3
d_gene: .
j_gene: TRBJ2-1
CDR3nt: TGCGCCAGCAGCCAGGGTTCTAGCTCCTACAATGAGCAGTTCTTC
CDR3aa: CASSQGSSSYNEQFF

abundance: few
v_gene: TRBV27
d_gene: .
j_gene: TRBJ2-3
CDR3nt: TGTGCCAGCACCCAGTGGGGAGGACAATCAGATACGCAGTATTTT
CDR3aa: CASTQWGGQSDTQYF